This T cell receptor (beta chain) was sequenced for a study of T cells after yellow fever vaccination. In the study overall: EM, EMRA, CM and Tscm memory subsets were separated by sorting (using CD3, CD45RA, CCR7 and CD95).

This clonotype came up many times. TCRdb analysed the 5' RACE reads with MiXCR anew, one entry per CDR3 protein. The sample lists tens of thousands of distinct CDR3 sequences, approximately 3.2% occurring once. Study-wide points: At around 95% for CD4 and 75% to 90% for CD8, most primary-vaccination clones showed up again after the booster.

Germline V gene lookup returns CDR1 MNHEY and CDR2 SVGAGI. CDR3 length: 15 residues. V lost 1 base and J lost 4, with 11 bases in between. The sequence was collected from a man aged 18 to 30 who received the YFV17D yellow fever vaccine. Here the sequenced sample was PBMCs, either bulk or a sorted T-cell subset (CD4+, CD8+, memory, or dextramer-sorted; not recorded which), taken more than 40 days after the first yellow fever vaccination. This rearrangement joins TRBV6-5 to TRBJ1-5; no clear D gene. Written as DNA, the CDR3 is TGTGCCAGCAGTTACTGGCAGTCTAATAATCAGCCCCAGCATTTT. This gives the protein CASSYWQSNNQPQHF.